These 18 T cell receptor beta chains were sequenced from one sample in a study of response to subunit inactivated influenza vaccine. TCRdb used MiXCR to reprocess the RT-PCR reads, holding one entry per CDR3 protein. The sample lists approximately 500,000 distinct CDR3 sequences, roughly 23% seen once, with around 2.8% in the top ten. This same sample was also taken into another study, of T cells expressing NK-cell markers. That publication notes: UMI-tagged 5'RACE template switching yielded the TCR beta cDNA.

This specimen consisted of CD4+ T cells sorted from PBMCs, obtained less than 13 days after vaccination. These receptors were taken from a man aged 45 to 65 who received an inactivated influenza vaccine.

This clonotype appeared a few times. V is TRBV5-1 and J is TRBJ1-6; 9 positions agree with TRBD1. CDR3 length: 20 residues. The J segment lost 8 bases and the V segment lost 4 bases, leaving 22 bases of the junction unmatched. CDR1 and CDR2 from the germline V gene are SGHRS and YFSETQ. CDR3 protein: CASSRAPTGGLSARDSPLHF. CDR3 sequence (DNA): TGCGCCAGCAGCCGGGCCCCTACAGGGGGCCTCTCGGCTAGGGATTCACCCCTCCACTTT.

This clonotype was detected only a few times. CDR3 DNA sequence: TGTGCCAGCAGCCACCCGGGACAGGGGACGAGGACCTACGAGCAGTACTTC. This encodes CASSHPGQGTRTYEQYF. The rearrangement uses TRBV3-1 and TRBJ2-7; TRBD1 matches at 10 bases. The CDR3 length is 17 residues. Germline CDR1 LGHDT, CDR2 YNNKEL (reference sequence). V lost 3 bases, J lost 2 bases, and 10 bases stayed unmatched.

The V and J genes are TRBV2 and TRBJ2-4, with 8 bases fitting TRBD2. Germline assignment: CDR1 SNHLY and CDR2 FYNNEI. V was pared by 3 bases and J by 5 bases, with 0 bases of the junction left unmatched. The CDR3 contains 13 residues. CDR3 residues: CASSDGGENIQYF. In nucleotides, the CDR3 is TGTGCCAGCAGTGACGGGGGGGAAAACATTCAGTACTTC.

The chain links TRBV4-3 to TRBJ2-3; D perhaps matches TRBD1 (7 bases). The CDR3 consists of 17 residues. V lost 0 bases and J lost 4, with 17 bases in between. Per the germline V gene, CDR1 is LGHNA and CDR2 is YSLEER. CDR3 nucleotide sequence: TGCGCCAGCAGCCAAGAAATGAGAGGGGGCGGGGCAGATACGCAGTATTTT. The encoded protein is CASSQEMRGGGADTQYF.

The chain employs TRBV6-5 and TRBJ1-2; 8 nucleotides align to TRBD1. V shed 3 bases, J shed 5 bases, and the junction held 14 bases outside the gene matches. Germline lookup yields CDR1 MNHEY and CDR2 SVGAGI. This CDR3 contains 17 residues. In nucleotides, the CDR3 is TGTGCCAGCAGTTATGGGGGACAGGTTACGAGATCTTATGGCTACACCTTC. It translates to CASSYGGQVTRSYGYTF.

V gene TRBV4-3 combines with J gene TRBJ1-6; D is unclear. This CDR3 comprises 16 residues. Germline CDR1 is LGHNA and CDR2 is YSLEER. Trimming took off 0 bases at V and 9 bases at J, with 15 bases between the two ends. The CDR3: CASSQDWTGLGSPLHF. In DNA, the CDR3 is TGCGCCAGCAGCCAAGACTGGACCGGGTTGGGTTCACCCCTCCACTTT.

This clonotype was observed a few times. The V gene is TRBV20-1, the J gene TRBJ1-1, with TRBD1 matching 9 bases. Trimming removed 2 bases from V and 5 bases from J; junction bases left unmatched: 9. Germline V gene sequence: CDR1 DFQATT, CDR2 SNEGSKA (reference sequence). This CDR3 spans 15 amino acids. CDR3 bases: TGCAGTGCTAGACCTGAGACAGGGGGGAGGACTGAAGCTTTCTTT. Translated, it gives CSARPETGGRTEAFF.

CDR3 amino acids: CASSFRGLGSYEQYF. CDR3 DNA: TGTGCCAGCAGCTTCCGGGGGCTGGGGTCCTACGAGCAGTACTTC. V gene TRBV5-6 combines with J gene TRBJ2-7; D assignment may be TRBD1 or TRBD2 (6 bases each). V lost 2 bases, J lost 1 base, and 13 bases lay in between. CDR1 and CDR2 from the germline V gene are SGHDT and YYEEEE. The CDR3 is made up of 15 amino acids.

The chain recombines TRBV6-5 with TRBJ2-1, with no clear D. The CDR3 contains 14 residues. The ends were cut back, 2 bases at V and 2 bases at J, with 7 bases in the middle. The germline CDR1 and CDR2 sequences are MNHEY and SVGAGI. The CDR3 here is CASSYSNTYNEQFF. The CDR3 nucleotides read TGTGCCAGCAGTTACAGCAACACCTACAATGAGCAGTTCTTC.

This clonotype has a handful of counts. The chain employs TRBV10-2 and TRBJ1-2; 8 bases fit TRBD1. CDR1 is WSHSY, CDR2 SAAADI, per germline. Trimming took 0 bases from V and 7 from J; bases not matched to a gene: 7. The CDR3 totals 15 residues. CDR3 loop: CASSESGRGQGGYTF. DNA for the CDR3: TGCGCCAGCAGTGAGTCCGGGCGAGGACAGGGTGGCTACACCTTC.

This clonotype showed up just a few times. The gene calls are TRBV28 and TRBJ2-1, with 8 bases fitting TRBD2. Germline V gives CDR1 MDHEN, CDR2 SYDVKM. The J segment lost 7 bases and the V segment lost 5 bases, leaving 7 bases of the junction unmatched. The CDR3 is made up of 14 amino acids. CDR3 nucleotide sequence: TGTGCCAGCAGTCCCGGGACTAGAAGGAATGAGCAGTTCTTC. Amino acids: CASSPGTRRNEQFF.

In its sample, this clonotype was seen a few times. CDR3 coding DNA: TGTGCCAGCAGCGGAGGACCCTCAAATGAAAAACTGTTTTTT. Residues: CASSGGPSNEKLFF. This sequence joins TRBV11-2 and TRBJ1-4; D is unresolved. Looked up from germline, CDR1 is SGHAT and CDR2 is FQNNGV. Trimming left V 5 bases short and J 5 bases short, with 12 bases between. The CDR3 has 14 amino acids.

The CDR3, as DNA: TGTGCCAGCTCCGGGACAGATGGCAATGAGCAGTTCTTC. The encoded protein is CASSGTDGNEQFF. This chain links TRBV25-1 with TRBJ2-1; TRBD1 matches 7 bases. CDR1 MGHDK and CDR2 SYGVNS come from the germline V gene. The CDR3 runs 13 residues. The J segment lost 6 bases and the V segment lost 8 bases, leaving 7 bases of the junction unmatched.

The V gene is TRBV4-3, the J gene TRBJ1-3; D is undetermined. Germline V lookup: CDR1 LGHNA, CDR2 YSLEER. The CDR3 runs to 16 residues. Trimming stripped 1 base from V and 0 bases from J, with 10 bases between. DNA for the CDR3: TGCGCCAGCAGCCAAGGGTGGATAAACTCTGGAAACACCATATATTTT. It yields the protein CASSQGWINSGNTIYF.

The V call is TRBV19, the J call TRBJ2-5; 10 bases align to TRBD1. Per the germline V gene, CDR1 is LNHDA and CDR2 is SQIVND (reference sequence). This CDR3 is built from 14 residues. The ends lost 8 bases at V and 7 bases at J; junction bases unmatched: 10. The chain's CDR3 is CASAPGQGWGTQYF. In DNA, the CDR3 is TGTGCCAGTGCTCCGGGACAGGGGTGGGGGACCCAGTACTTC.

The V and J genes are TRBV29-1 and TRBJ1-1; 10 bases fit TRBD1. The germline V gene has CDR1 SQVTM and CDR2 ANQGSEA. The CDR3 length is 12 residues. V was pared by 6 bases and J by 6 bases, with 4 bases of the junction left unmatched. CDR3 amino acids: CSVPGTGAEAFF. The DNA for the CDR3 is TGCAGCGTGCCCGGGACAGGGGCTGAAGCTTTCTTT.

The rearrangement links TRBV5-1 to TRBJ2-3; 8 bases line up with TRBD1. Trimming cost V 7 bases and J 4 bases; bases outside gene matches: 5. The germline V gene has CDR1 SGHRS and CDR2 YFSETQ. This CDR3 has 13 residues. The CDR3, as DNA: TGCGCCAGCTTCACAGGGGGTGCAGATACGCAGTATTTT. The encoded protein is CASFTGGADTQYF.

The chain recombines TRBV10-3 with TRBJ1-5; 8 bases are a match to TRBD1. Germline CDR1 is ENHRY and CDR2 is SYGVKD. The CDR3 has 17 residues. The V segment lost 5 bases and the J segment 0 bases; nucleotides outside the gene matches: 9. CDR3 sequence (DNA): TGTGCCATCAGTCACGGACAGGGAGACGTTAGCAATCAGCCCCAGCATTTT. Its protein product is CAISHGQGDVSNQPQHF.